Here is one TCR beta chain with its context. No antigen is known for it. Germline values: CDR1 SGHKS, CDR2 YYEKEE (reference sequence). The CDR3 contains 15 residues. Deletions cut 5 bases from V and 0 bases from J, with 14 bases between. This sample is part of a study of cytomegalovirus exposure and HLA in healthy donors. Study-wide results and limits: A later look showed TCR association rates differing by HLA locus, highest for DRB1 and lowest for HLA-C.

Primers: 60 Vbeta forward and 13 Jbeta reverse. Libraries were prepared by immunoSEQ multiplex PCR; TCRdb keeps only in-frame clonotypes and omits some of them. Its listing shows 40,000 or so clones. V usage is TRBV5-5 and J usage is TRBJ1-2, with D possibly TRBD1 on 5 matching bases. The source of this sequence is a male donor in good health and CMV-seronegative. The sample taken for sequencing was PBMCs. The CDR3 loop reads CASSLLQGSNYGYTF. In DNA, the CDR3 is TGTGCCAGCAGTCTCCTCCAGGGTTCTAACTATGGCTACACCTTC.